This T cell receptor (beta chain) was recorded in a study of human T cells and chemical hapten exposure. The time point denotes: pre-sensitization, week 0. The treatment: therapeutic diphenylcyclopropenone sensitization with weekly scalp DPC. Germline CDR1 KGHDR, CDR2 SFDVKD. This CDR3 is 20 amino acids long. The junction had 20 bases not matched to a gene; V was cut back by 5 bases and J by 4 bases. TCRdb itself ran the RACE reads through MiXCR, one entry per CDR3 protein. The table has under 400,000 distinct CDR3 sequences, 5.1% seen once; the top ten hold roughly 2.6%. This clonotype was observed a handful of times.

The chain links TRBV24-1 to TRBJ1-5; TRBD1 agrees at 9 bases. Here the sequenced sample was whole blood, taken in connection with sensitization to the hapten diphenylcyclopropenone (DPC). This receptor was obtained from a woman aged 50 to 65 with alopecia areata. Some clones in this sample may be carry-over from other donors' samples. The CDR3: CATSASTNSGTGTANQPQHF. CDR3 DNA: TGTGCCACCAGTGCATCCACAAATTCCGGGACAGGGACGGCGAATCAGCCCCAGCATTTT.